A single sample is the source of the 15 T cell receptor beta chains below, sequenced in a study of identifying expanded T cells in peripheral blood. Only in-frame clones appear in the TCRdb table, and some are missing; sequencing was by immunoSEQ multiplex PCR. The sample includes about 85,000 clones, around 89% of them seen just once. The sequenced material came from blood. The receptors were sampled from a person aged 18 to 70 in good health.

This chain links TRBV19 with TRBJ1-2, with D hard to call. The germline CDR1 and CDR2 sequences are LNHDA and SQIVND (reference sequence). This CDR3 contains 16 residues. The V and J ends lost 3 bases and 3 bases respectively, with 17 bases between them. CDR3 nucleotide sequence: TGTGCCAGTAGTATCCGATCAGTGGGGTTGGACTATGGCTACACCTTC. Translated, it gives CASSIRSVGLDYGYTF.

V is TRBV7-9 and J is TRBJ2-3; D is uncertain. CDR1 SEHNR and CDR2 FQNEAQ come from the germline V gene (reference sequence). V gave up 2 bases and J gave up 2 bases, with 8 bases separating them. This CDR3 comprises 14 residues. The CDR3 here is CASSLNLPTDTQYF. CDR3 DNA: TGTGCCAGCAGCTTAAATCTACCCACAGATACGCAGTATTTT.

The chain combines TRBV29-1 with TRBJ2-5; D is perhaps TRBD2 (5 bases). The germline V gene encodes CDR1 SQVTM and CDR2 ANQGSEA. This CDR3 has 13 residues. Trimming took off 6 bases at V and 0 bases at J, with 11 bases between the two ends. The CDR3 spells CSVDSGNQETQYF. DNA of the CDR3: TGCAGCGTGGATTCGGGGAACCAAGAGACCCAGTACTTC.

The sample holds one count of this clone. This rearrangement joins TRBV7-3 to TRBJ1-1; 7 positions match TRBD1. CDR3 length equals 14 residues. The germline gives CDR1 SGHTA, CDR2 FQGTGA. V gave up 5 bases and J gave up 2 bases; unmatched junction bases: 5. CDR3 protein: CASSLTGPNTEAFF. CDR3 nucleotide sequence: TGTGCCAGCAGCCTGACAGGGCCCAACACTGAAGCTTTCTTT.

The V call is TRBV11-1, the J call TRBJ2-7; 7 bases are shared with TRBD1. V was clipped by 5 bases and J by 1 base; unmatched bases: 2. Germline CDR1 reads SGHAT; CDR2 reads FQDESV (reference sequence). This CDR3 region has 13 residues. The CDR3 DNA follows: TGTGCCAGCAGCCAGGGACAGTCCTACGAGCAGTACTTC. This codes for CASSQGQSYEQYF.

The chain couples TRBV15 to TRBJ2-3; D might be TRBD1 (5 bases). The CDR3 totals 18 residues. Trimming left V 5 bases short and J 2 bases short, with 23 bases between. The germline V gene encodes CDR1 LNHNV and CDR2 YYDKDF (reference sequence). In nucleotides, the CDR3 is TGTGCCACCAGCCGGCGCAGGGCTGGCAGAGGTTCCACAGATACGCAGTATTTT. Encoded protein: CATSRRRAGRGSTDTQYF.

The chain uses TRBV7-2 and TRBJ2-3, with D unresolved. Germline-derived CDR1 and CDR2 are SGHTA and FQGNSA. Trimming removed 4 bases from V and 1 base from J, with 9 bases in between. The CDR3 extends over 14 amino acids. CDR3 region: CASSSGRGTDTQYF. In DNA form, the CDR3 reads TGTGCCAGCAGCTCCGGTCGTGGCACAGATACGCAGTATTTT.

The chain joins TRBV7-6 to TRBJ2-7; D may be TRBD1 (6 bases). V shed 5 bases and J shed 1 base, with 18 bases lying between them. CDR3 length: 16 amino acids. CDR1 is SGHVS and CDR2 is FNYEAQ in the germline V gene. The chain's CDR3 is CASSPFPGASSYEQYF. The CDR3 DNA reads as TGTGCCAGCAGCCCGTTCCCAGGGGCGAGTTCCTACGAGCAGTACTTC.

The genes are TRBV5-4 and TRBJ2-1; D not certain. The V end lost 1 base, the J end lost 5 bases, and 7 bases lay between the germline ends. Per the germline V gene, CDR1 is SGHNT and CDR2 is YYREEE (reference sequence). The CDR3 length is 13 residues. The CDR3 DNA sequence: TGTGCCAGCAGCTTGAAACAGAACAATGAGCAGTTCTTC. It yields the protein CASSLKQNNEQFF.

The V gene is TRBV7-6, the J gene TRBJ2-3; D is unclear. Germline V gene sequence: CDR1 SGHVS, CDR2 FNYEAQ. The V end lost 3 bases, the J end lost 5 bases, and 9 bases lay between the germline ends. There are 13 residues in the CDR3. CDR3 DNA: TGTGCCAGCAGCTTTTTTTCCGAAGATACGCAGTATTTT. As protein: CASSFFSEDTQYF.

The chain recombines TRBV25-1 with TRBJ2-5, with D possibly being TRBD1 (5 bases). The CDR3 runs 14 residues. The V gene lost 3 bases and the J gene lost 1 base, with 9 bases spanning the gap. Germline V gene sequence: CDR1 MGHDK, CDR2 SYGVNS. The CDR3 loop is CASSDRTLQETQYF. CDR3 bases: TGTGCCAGCAGTGATCGGACACTCCAAGAGACCCAGTACTTC.

The V gene is TRBV5-1, the J gene TRBJ2-1; D ambiguous. Germline CDR1 and CDR2: SGHRS and YFSETQ. The germline V and J ends were trimmed by 2 bases and 0 bases, with 6 bases remaining between them. This CDR3 is built from 14 residues. The chain's CDR3 is CASSFEPSYNEQFF. CDR3 in DNA: TGCGCCAGCAGCTTCGAGCCCTCCTACAATGAGCAGTTCTTC. Looking up the rest from reference TRBV5-1 and TRBJ2-1 gives the full variable domain: KAGVTQTPRYLIKTRGQQVTLSCSPISGHRSVSWYQQTPGQGLQFLFEYFSETQRNKGNFPGRFSGRQFSNSRSEMNVSTLELGDSALYLCASSFEPSYNEQFFGPGTRLTVL.

The rearrangement links TRBV10-1 to TRBJ2-5, with 11 bases that match TRBD2. CDR1 and CDR2 (germline): WNHNN, SYGVQD (reference sequence). CDR3 length: 16 amino acids. V gave up 10 bases and J gave up 5 bases; unmatched junction bases: 15. This CDR3 is CAKPLGASGRKETQYF. The CDR3 nucleotides read TGCGCCAAACCTCTGGGGGCTAGCGGGAGGAAGGAGACCCAGTACTTC.

The chain recombines TRBV18 with TRBJ1-4; D possibly corresponds to TRBD1 (6 bases). The germline V gene has CDR1 KGHSH and CDR2 LQKENI. The CDR3 runs to 15 residues. V was clipped by 6 bases and J by 4 bases, with 15 bases between them. For the CDR3, the DNA is TGTGCCAGCTCTTACGGACAGCTAGATAATGAAAAACTGTTTTTT. Protein: CASSYGQLDNEKLFF. Full variable domain (rest looked up from reference TRBV18 and TRBJ1-4): NAGVMQNPRHLVRRRGQEARLRCSPMKGHSHVYWYRQLPEEGLKFMVYLQKENIIDESGMPKERFSAEFPKEGPSILRIQQVVRGDSAAYFCASSYGQLDNEKLFFGSGTQLSVL.

The chain recombines TRBV19 with TRBJ2-2; the D gene is possibly TRBD2 (6 bases). The CDR3 has 15 residues. The germline V gene encodes CDR1 LNHDA and CDR2 SQIVND (reference sequence). Trimming left V 3 bases short and J 3 bases short, with 11 bases between. CDR3 amino acids: CASSMTGLDTGELFF. For the CDR3, the DNA is TGTGCCAGTAGTATGACGGGACTGGACACCGGGGAGCTGTTTTTT.